This TCR beta chain was obtained from a study of cytomegalovirus exposure and HLA in healthy donors. Study findings and constraints: According to a subsequent analysis, TCR clusters identified in the first cohort showed a tendency to co-occur across the 120 validation repertoires. For cytomegalovirus status, the classifier reportedly gave diagnoses with high specificity and sensitivity. 164 TCR beta chains were listed as cytomegalovirus-associated.

Measured with immunoSEQ multiplex PCR; TCRdb has only the in-frame clones, and not every one. The repertoire has hundreds of thousands of clones, 87% of them found once; the top ten carry around 2.6%. The V gene's germline CDR1 is SGDLS and CDR2 YYNGEE. The CDR3 runs to 15 residues. Trimming stripped 2 bases from V and 5 bases from J, with 16 bases between. As concerns this clone: Its matching antigen is unknown.

This chain joins TRBV9 and TRBJ2-5; perhaps TRBD2 as D (5 bases). The sample was PBMCs. The receptor's source is a man between 18 and 35 years old in good health and CMV-seronegative. CDR3 in DNA: TGTGCCAGCAGCGTTGCGGGTAGGAATGGGGAGACCCAGTACTTC. Its translation is CASSVAGRNGETQYF.